This is a list of T cell receptor beta chains from one sample in a study of T cell repertoires in cytomegalovirus infection. For these receptors, no antigen is known. TCRdb re-derived calls from the reads in MiXCR, one entry per CDR3 protein. The sample shows about 310,000 distinct CDR3 sequences, roughly 25% of them seen only once. The material sequenced was cultured PBMCs, taken from culture after CMV antigen stimulation. Receptors originate from a human donor in good health (CMV status not recorded). Some clones in this sample may be carry-over from other donors' samples. Both conserved end residues are part of each CDR3. The D gene is left open where the match is weak. The size of a clone is reported for some rows only, either as once, few or many, or as a class for expanded clones.

J | D | V | size | CDR3 | DNA
TRBJ2-5 | - | TRBV7-8 | many | CASSLNSNSLYQETQYF | TGTGCCAGCAGCTTAAATAGTAACAGCCTGTACCAAGAGACCCAGTACTTC
TRBJ1-2 | - | TRBV19 | - | CASSIVLGYGYTF | TGTGCCAGTAGTATAGTCCTTGGCTATGGCTACACCTTC
TRBJ2-7 | - | TRBV29-1 | - | CSVAGRMSSYEQYF | TGCAGCGTTGCGGGACGGATGAGCTCCTACGAGCAGTACTTC
TRBJ2-3 | TRBD2 | TRBV4-1 | - | CASSRLAGDPDTQYF | TGCGCCAGCAGCCGACTAGCGGGAGACCCAGATACGCAGTATTTT
TRBJ1-4 | TRBD1 | TRBV4-3 | - | CASSQGQGAANEKLFF | TGCGCCAGCAGCCAAGGACAGGGGGCGGCTAATGAAAAACTGTTTTTT
TRBJ2-1 | - | TRBV7-2 | - | CASSSATDWYNEQFF | TGTGCCAGCAGCAGCGCCACCGACTGGTACAATGAGCAGTTCTTC
TRBJ1-5 | TRBD1 | TRBV7-2 | many | CASNVGQGGQPQHF | TGTGCCAGCAACGTCGGACAGGGAGGGCAGCCCCAGCATTTT
TRBJ1-4 | - | TRBV7-2 | many | CASRSPGNEKLFF | TGTGCCAGCCGCTCCCCCGGCAATGAAAAACTGTTTTTT
TRBJ2-3 | TRBD2 | TRBV20-1 | few | CSALSYDSGSPDTQYF | TGCAGTGCTCTATCCTACGATAGCGGGAGCCCAGATACGCAGTATTTT
TRBJ2-3 | - | TRBV7-7 | - | CASSSLPDWDTDTQYF | TGTGCCAGCAGCTCCCTCCCGGACTGGGACACAGATACGCAGTATTTT
TRBJ2-3 | - | TRBV20-1 | - | CSCRWTGAKDTQYF | TGCAGCTGTCGCTGGACGGGGGCGAAAGATACGCAGTATTTT
TRBJ2-7 | - | TRBV6-2/TRBV6-3 | - | CASSRRYEQYF | TGTGCCAGCAGTCGACGGTACGAGCAGTACTTC
TRBJ1-1 | - | TRBV4-3 | - | CASSRLAGGNTEAFF | TGCGCCAGCAGCCGACTAGCCGGGGGGAACACTGAAGCTTTCTTT
TRBJ2-7 | TRBD1 | TRBV7-2 | many | CASSLQGASLEQYF | TGTGCCAGCAGCTTACAGGGGGCGAGTTTAGAGCAGTACTTC
TRBJ2-3 | TRBD1 | TRBV12-3/TRBV12-4 | - | CASSPRTGYGTDTQYF | TGTGCCAGCAGTCCACGGACAGGGTACGGCACAGATACGCAGTATTTT
TRBJ1-1 | - | TRBV19 | - | CASLTSSQHNTEAFF | TGTGCCAGCCTGACGAGTTCTCAACATAACACTGAAGCTTTCTTT
TRBJ2-7 | TRBD1 | TRBV12-3/TRBV12-4 | - | CASRGTGGPYEQYF | TGTGCCAGCAGAGGGACAGGGGGTCCCTACGAGCAGTACTTC
TRBJ2-2 | - | TRBV7-2 | many | CASSFSQANTGELFF | TGTGCCAGCAGCTTCTCCCAAGCGAACACCGGGGAGCTGTTTTTT
TRBJ2-5 | TRBD2 | TRBV6-5 | - | CASAAGGAQETQYF | TGTGCCAGTGCAGCGGGAGGGGCCCAAGAGACCCAGTACTTC
TRBJ1-2 | - | TRBV6-1 | many | CASRDRRGYGYTF | TGTGCCAGCAGAGACAGACGGGGATATGGCTACACCTTC
TRBJ1-5 | TRBD1 | TRBV7-2 | many | CASSSGQGDLPQHF | TGTGCCAGCAGCTCGGGACAGGGCGACTTGCCCCAGCATTTT
TRBJ2-5 | - | TRBV7-9 | few | CASSLASYQETQYF | TGTGCCAGCAGCTTAGCGTCGTACCAAGAGACCCAGTACTTC
TRBJ1-2 | TRBD1 | TRBV2 | few | CASIVSGTGISGYTF | TGTGCCAGCATTGTTTCAGGGACAGGGATCTCGGGCTACACCTTC
TRBJ1-1 | TRBD1 | TRBV12-3/TRBV12-4 | once | CASSLQGENTEAFF | TGTGCCAGCAGCTTACAGGGGGAAAACACTGAAGCTTTCTTT
TRBJ2-2 | - | TRBV20-1 | - | CSARDLARGGTGELFF | TGCAGTGCTAGAGATTTAGCGCGGGGAGGCACCGGGGAGCTGTTTTTT
TRBJ2-1 | TRBD2 | TRBV7-2 | - | CASSYVAGYNEQFF | TGTGCCAGCAGCTATGTAGCGGGGTACAATGAGCAGTTCTTC
TRBJ1-2 | TRBD1 | TRBV12-3/TRBV12-4 | - | CASRDRGGYTF | TGTGCCAGCAGGGACAGGGGCGGCTACACCTTC
TRBJ2-6 | TRBD1 | TRBV2 | - | CASRTGTGRSGANVLTF | TGTGCCAGCAGAACCGGGACAGGGCGCTCTGGGGCCAACGTCCTGACTTTC
TRBJ2-1 | - | TRBV19 | - | CASSMKGSSLNEQFF | TGTGCCAGTAGTATGAAGGGCAGCTCTCTTAATGAGCAGTTCTTC
TRBJ2-1 | - | TRBV24-1 | few | CATSDLYSYNEQFF | TGTGCCACCAGTGATTTGTATAGTTACAATGAGCAGTTCTTC
TRBJ2-6 | - | TRBV28 | - | CASKGFSSGANVLTF | TGTGCCAGCAAGGGATTCTCCTCTGGGGCCAACGTCCTGACTTTC
TRBJ1-1 | TRBD1 | TRBV5-4 | - | CASSYQTGRNTEAFF | TGTGCCAGCAGCTATCAGACAGGGAGGAACACTGAAGCTTTCTTT
TRBJ2-1 | - | TRBV7-2 | - | CASSPYHMSSYNEQFF | TGTGCCAGCAGCCCCTACCACATGAGCTCCTACAATGAGCAGTTCTTC
TRBJ2-7 | - | TRBV6-2/TRBV6-3 | - | CASSYHDSPISEQYF | TGTGCCAGCAGTTACCACGACAGCCCGATATCCGAGCAGTACTTC
TRBJ2-7 | TRBD1 | TRBV7-2 | many | CASSLAGGETYEQYF | TGTGCCAGCAGCTTAGCAGGGGGCGAAACCTACGAGCAGTACTTC